A selection of T cell receptor beta chains follows, all from one sample in a study of T cells in localized non-small cell lung cancer. The repertoire was sequenced with immunoSEQ multiplex PCR; TCRdb's copy has only in-frame clones and lacks some. The profile covers around 40,000 clones, with about 88% appearing a single time and more than 6% taken by the ten largest. The specimen comprised peripheral blood, sampled before any cancer treatment. Every receptor here comes from a woman aged 18-55 years with stage III lung adenocarcinoma. CDR3s leave out the opening cysteine and the closing phenylalanine or tryptophan. Fields, in order: CDR3 length, V gene, J gene, D gene, CDR3 protein. D genes are given only for firm matches.

16	TRBV18	TRBJ2-6	TRBD1	ASSLRQGPVSGANVLT
13	TRBV11-2	TRBJ1-4	NA	ASSEDGKAMEKLF
13	TRBV7-9	TRBJ1-1	NA	ASSYYGGGDTEAF
14	TRBV4-2	TRBJ2-6	TRBD1	ASSQAQGAGANVLT
12	TRBV19	TRBJ1-1	NA	ATTLADLNTEAF
14	TRBV15	TRBJ2-7	TRBD1	ATSRVRQGRSYEQY
11	TRBV30	TRBJ1-2	TRBD1	AWRGTVNYGYT
14	TRBV4-1	TRBJ1-2	TRBD1	ASSQDGDRGVYGYT
14	TRBV30	TRBJ2-3	TRBD2	AWSPRLAGTTDTQY
10	TRBV6-5	TRBJ1-4	NA	ASRRANEKLF
12	TRBV5-1	TRBJ2-5	NA	ASSYQGRGETQY
11	TRBV4-1	TRBJ1-2	NA	ASSQDRDYGYT
10	TRBV6-6	TRBJ1-2	TRBD1	ASSRQGNGYT
13	TRBV19	TRBJ2-2	NA	ASSPRDLNTGELF
12	TRBV28	TRBJ1-2	NA	ASIPGTPRSGYT
11	TRBV6-6	TRBJ1-2	TRBD1	ASSAGQVYGYT
13	TRBV15	TRBJ1-1	TRBD1	ATSRPSTGYTEAF
15	TRBV5-1	TRBJ2-1	TRBD1	ASSHYGTVSSYNEQF
15	TRBV19	TRBJ1-5	NA	ASSIYGNQYSNQPQH
12	TRBV5-1	TRBJ2-1	TRBD1	ASSLGDRFNEQF